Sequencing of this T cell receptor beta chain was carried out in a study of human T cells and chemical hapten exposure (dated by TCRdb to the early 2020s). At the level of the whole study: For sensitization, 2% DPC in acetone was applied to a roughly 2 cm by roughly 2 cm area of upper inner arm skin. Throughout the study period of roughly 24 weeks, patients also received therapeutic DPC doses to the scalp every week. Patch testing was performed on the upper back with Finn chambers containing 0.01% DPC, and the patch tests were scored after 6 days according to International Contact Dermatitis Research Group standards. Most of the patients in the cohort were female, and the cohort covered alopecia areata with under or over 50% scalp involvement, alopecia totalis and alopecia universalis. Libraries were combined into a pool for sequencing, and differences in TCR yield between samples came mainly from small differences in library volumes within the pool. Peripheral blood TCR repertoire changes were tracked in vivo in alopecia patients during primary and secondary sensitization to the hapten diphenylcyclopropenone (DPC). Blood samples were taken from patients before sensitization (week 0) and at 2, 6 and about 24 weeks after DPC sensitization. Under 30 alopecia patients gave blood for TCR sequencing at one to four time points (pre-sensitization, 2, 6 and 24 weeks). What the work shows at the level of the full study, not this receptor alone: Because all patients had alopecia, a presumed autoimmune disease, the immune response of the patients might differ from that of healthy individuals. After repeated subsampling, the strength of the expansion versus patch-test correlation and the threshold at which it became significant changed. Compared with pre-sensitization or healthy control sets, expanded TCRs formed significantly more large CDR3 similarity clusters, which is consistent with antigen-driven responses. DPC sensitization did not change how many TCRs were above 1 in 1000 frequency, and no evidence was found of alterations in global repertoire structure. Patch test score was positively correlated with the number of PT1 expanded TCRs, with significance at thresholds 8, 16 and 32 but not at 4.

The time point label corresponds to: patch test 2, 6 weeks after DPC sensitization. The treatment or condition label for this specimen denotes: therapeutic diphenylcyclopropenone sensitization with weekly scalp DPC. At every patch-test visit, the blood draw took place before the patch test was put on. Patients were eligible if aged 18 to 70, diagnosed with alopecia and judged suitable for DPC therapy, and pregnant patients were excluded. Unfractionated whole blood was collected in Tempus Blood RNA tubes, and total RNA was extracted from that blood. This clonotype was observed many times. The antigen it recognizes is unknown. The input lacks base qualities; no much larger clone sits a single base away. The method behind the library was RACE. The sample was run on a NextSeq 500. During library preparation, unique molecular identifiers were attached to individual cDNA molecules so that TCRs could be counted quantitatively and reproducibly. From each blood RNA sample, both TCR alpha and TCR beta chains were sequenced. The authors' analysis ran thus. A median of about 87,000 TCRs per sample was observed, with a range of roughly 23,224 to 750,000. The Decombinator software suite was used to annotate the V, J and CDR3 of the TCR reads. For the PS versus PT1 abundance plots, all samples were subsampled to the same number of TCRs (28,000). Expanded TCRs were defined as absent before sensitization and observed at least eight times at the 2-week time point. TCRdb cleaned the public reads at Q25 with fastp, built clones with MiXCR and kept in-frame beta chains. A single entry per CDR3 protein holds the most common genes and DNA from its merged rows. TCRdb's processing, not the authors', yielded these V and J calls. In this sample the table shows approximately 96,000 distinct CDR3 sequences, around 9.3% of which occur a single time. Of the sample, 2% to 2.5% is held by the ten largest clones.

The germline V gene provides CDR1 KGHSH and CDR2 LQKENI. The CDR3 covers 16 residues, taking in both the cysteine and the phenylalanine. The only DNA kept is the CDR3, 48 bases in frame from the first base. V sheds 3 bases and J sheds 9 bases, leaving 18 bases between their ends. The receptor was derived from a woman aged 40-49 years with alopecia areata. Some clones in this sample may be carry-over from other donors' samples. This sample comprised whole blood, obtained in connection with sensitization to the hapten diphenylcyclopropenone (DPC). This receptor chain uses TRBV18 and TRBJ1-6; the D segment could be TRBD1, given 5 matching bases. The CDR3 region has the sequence CASSPSTPQGGSPLHF. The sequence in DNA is TGTGCCAGCTCACCGTCGACCCCCCAGGGAGGTTCACCCCTCCACTTT.